Presented here are 18 T cell receptor beta chains from one specimen sequenced in a study of blood T cells in healthy people across ages. Combining a sample-barcoded 5' primer with a J-beta primer mix, a second PCR ran for 7 to 11 cycles. One entry per CDR3 protein results from TCRdb running MiXCR on the 5' RACE reads. The sample includes roughly 1.5 million distinct CDR3 sequences, approximately 43% of them seen just once. Sequenced material: blood. The source is a woman between 18 and 29 years old in good health.

The chain employs TRBV7-9 and TRBJ2-7; a weak D match, TRBD1 (6 bases). CDR1 and CDR2 from the germline V gene are SEHNR and FQNEAQ (reference sequence). V lost 5 bases and J 2 bases, leaving 13 bases between the germline ends. The CDR3 contains 14 residues. The CDR3 sequence: CASSETGSPYEQYF. The CDR3, as DNA: TGTGCCAGCAGCGAAACAGGGTCCCCCTACGAGCAGTACTTC.

Concerning this clonotype itself: The junction departs from germline at one end; a sequencing error may be responsible. The chain is built from TRBV9 and TRBJ1-2; D is perhaps TRBD1 (5 bases). Germline V gene sequence: CDR1 SGDLS, CDR2 YYNGEE. This CDR3 is 14 amino acids long. The CDR3 DNA reads TGTGCCAGCAGCCCCCATGCAGGGAACTATGGATACACCTTC. It yields the protein CASSPHAGNYGYTF.

About this clonotype itself: A read error may produce the germline difference seen at one junction end. The chain carries TRBV7-7 and TRBJ1-1; D is unresolved. The CDR3 consists of 13 residues. Germline V gene lookup returns CDR1 SSHAT and CDR2 FNYEAQ (reference sequence). CDR3 bases: TGTGCTAGCAGCTTAAGCGCTTTTACTGAAGCTTTCTTT. This sequence encodes CASSLSAFTEAFF.

The chain couples TRBV2 to TRBJ2-7, with 7 bases matching TRBD1. The CDR3 length is 15 residues. Per germline, CDR1 SNHLY and CDR2 FYNNEI. V shed 7 bases, J shed 2 bases, and the junction held 11 bases outside the gene matches. CDR3 amino acids: CASIHPGTAAYEQYF. In DNA, the CDR3 is TGTGCCAGCATCCACCCCGGGACAGCTGCCTACGAGCAGTACTTC. Supplemented by reference TRBV2 and TRBJ2-7, the full variable domain reads EPEVTQTPSHQVTQMGQEVILRCVPISNHLYFYWYRQILGQKVEFLVSFYNNEISEKSEIFDDQFSVERPDGSNFTLKIRSTKLEDSAMYFCASIHPGTAAYEQYFGPGTRLTVT.

The gene calls are TRBV4-3 and TRBJ2-5, with a weak D call TRBD1 (5 bases). In germline, CDR1 is LGHNA, CDR2 YSLEER. V lost 0 bases, J lost 1 base, and 18 bases lay in between. CDR3 length equals 18 residues. This CDR3 is CASSQEWGFFLGQETQYF. The CDR3 DNA reads as TGCGCCAGCAGCCAAGAATGGGGCTTTTTTCTAGGCCAAGAGACCCAGTACTTC.

This clonotype showed up just a few times. This sequence joins TRBV7-8 and TRBJ1-5; TRBD1 matches at 7 bases. CDR3 length: 15 residues. The germline CDR1 and CDR2 sequences are SGHVS and FQNEAQ. J gave up 4 bases and V 4 bases, and 7 bases lay outside the gene matches. The CDR3 DNA follows: TGTGCCAGCAGCTCTGCAGGGGGGAGGAATCAGCCCCAGCATTTT. This gives the protein CASSSAGGRNQPQHF.

The chain has TRBV29-1 and TRBJ2-1; a weak D match, TRBD2 (5 bases). Germline V gives CDR1 SQVTM, CDR2 ANQGSEA. The V end was cut by 6 bases, the J end by 0 bases, with 12 bases between. The length of the CDR3 is 14 residues. DNA of the CDR3: TGCAGCGTGACCCGGAGGTCCTCCTACAATGAGCAGTTCTTC. Amino acids: CSVTRRSSYNEQFF.

The V and J genes are TRBV7-2 and TRBJ2-3; TRBD2 matches at 11 bases. This CDR3 contains 15 residues. CDR1 is SGHTA, CDR2 FQGNSA, per germline. J gave up 4 bases and V 3 bases, and 3 bases lay outside the gene matches. The CDR3 sequence: CASSFSGGASDTQYF. CDR3 nucleotide sequence: TGTGCCAGCAGCTTTAGCGGGGGGGCCTCAGATACGCAGTATTTT.

The chain joins TRBV29-1 to TRBJ2-1; 10 nucleotides agree with TRBD2. From germline, CDR1 is SQVTM and CDR2 ANQGSEA. The trim removed 4 bases at V and 15 bases at J, leaving 9 bases unmatched. The CDR3 runs 12 residues. The CDR3: CSVGPAGGPGFF. CDR3 nucleotides: TGCAGCGTTGGTCCAGCGGGGGGGCCTGGGTTCTTC.

The V and J genes are TRBV30 and TRBJ2-4, with D perhaps TRBD2 (6 bases). This CDR3 region has 15 residues. V was trimmed by 1 base and J by 4 bases, leaving 14 bases between them. The germline V gene encodes CDR1 GTSNPN and CDR2 SVGIG (reference sequence). The CDR3 DNA sequence: TGTGCCTGGAGTGCGCATCGGGGGAGGAAAAACATTCAGTACTTC. Translating gives CAWSAHRGRKNIQYF.

CDR3 bases: TGTGCCAGCAGCCAACGTTTAGGCCCTGCGCCCGGGGAGCTGTTTTTT. Residues: CASSQRLGPAPGELFF. The rearrangement joins TRBV14 to TRBJ2-2; D not certain. Germline V CDR1 and CDR2: SGHDN, FVKESK. V gave up 2 bases and J gave up 6 bases, with 16 bases separating them. There are 16 residues in the CDR3.

The chain is built from TRBV9 and TRBJ2-6, with D hard to call. CDR1 SGDLS and CDR2 YYNGEE come from the germline V gene. Trimming left V 0 bases short and J 4 bases short, with 8 bases between. This CDR3 contains 15 residues. The CDR3 region has the DNA TGTGCCAGCAGCGTAGCAGGAACCGGGGCCAACGTCCTGACTTTC. Translation gives CASSVAGTGANVLTF. The full variable domain, its missing parts supplied by reference TRBV9 and TRBJ2-6, is DSGVTQTPKHLITATGQRVTLRCSPRSGDLSVYWYQQSLDQGLQFLIQYYNGEERAKGNILERFSAQQFPDLHSELNLSSLELGDSALYFCASSVAGTGANVLTFGAGSRLTVL.

The V call is TRBV5-1, the J call TRBJ2-1, with 11 nucleotides matching TRBD1. This CDR3 is built from 14 residues. V was pared by 5 bases and J by 7 bases, with 5 bases of the junction left unmatched. Germline values: CDR1 SGHRS, CDR2 YFSETQ. CDR3 bases: TGCGCCAGCAGAACCGGGACAGGGGGTAATGAGCAGTTCTTC. This encodes CASRTGTGGNEQFF.

This clonotype was observed a single time. The CDR3 DNA reads as TGCGCCAGCAGCCTCACCAAGGGCAATGAGCAGTACTTC. It is translated as CASSLTKGNEQYF. V is TRBV4-3 and J is TRBJ2-1; D not certain. The end of the DNA is better explained by TRBJ2-7, so the J call may be wrong. Germline V lookup: CDR1 LGHNA, CDR2 YSLEER. This CDR3 is built from 13 residues.

The V and J genes are TRBV29-1 and TRBJ2-2; tentative D call: TRBD2 (6 bases). Trimming removed 6 bases from V and 3 bases from J, with 17 bases in between. The CDR3 runs to 15 residues. Per germline, CDR1 SQVTM and CDR2 ANQGSEA. The CDR3 coding sequence is TGCAGCGTCCCCCAACCGGGAGACTACACCGGGGAGCTGTTTTTT. Amino acid sequence: CSVPQPGDYTGELFF.

The J gene is TRBJ2-1, the V gene TRBV9, with D uncertain. Germline V CDR1 and CDR2: SGDLS, YYNGEE. V gave up 2 bases and J gave up 9 bases, with 9 bases separating them. The CDR3 totals 12 residues. The CDR3 region has the DNA TGTGCCAGCAGCGTGTGGGGAAGTGAGCAGTTCTTC. It translates to CASSVWGSEQFF.

The chain combines TRBV4-3 with TRBJ2-2; 11 bases are a match to TRBD1. After removal of 3 bases from V and 5 bases from J, the junction contained 8 bases not matched to a gene. The germline V gene encodes CDR1 LGHNA and CDR2 YSLEER. This CDR3 region has 17 residues. Here the CDR3 reads CASSQGTGGRETGELFF. CDR3 DNA sequence: TGCGCCAGCAGCCAGGGGACAGGGGGTAGAGAGACCGGGGAGCTGTTTTTT.

This clonotype has a handful of counts. The chain joins TRBV7-9 to TRBJ2-1, with a possible D match to TRBD2 (5 bases). The J call could be wrong; TRBJ2-7 is a better fit for the DNA end. Germline V gene lookup returns CDR1 SEHNR and CDR2 FQNEAQ (reference sequence). CDR3 size: 16 residues. CDR3 bases: TGTGCCAGCATCTCCCGGCCTAGCAGCTCCTACAATGAGCAGTACTTC. Amino acids: CASISRPSSSYNEQYF.